Each of the 18 T cell receptor beta chains below was sequenced from the same sample in a study of blood T cell repertoires in COVID-19. Profiled with immunoSEQ multiplex PCR; TCRdb holds only in-frame clones, not every one. The table lists around 100,000 clones, roughly 85% of them singletons, with around 5.5% in the top ten. Sequencing was done on a sample of peripheral blood. The receptor set was obtained from a woman aged 60-75 years with COVID-19, enrolled during active disease.

This chain joins TRBV2 and TRBJ1-4; 11 nucleotides match TRBD1. V lost 4 bases, J lost 8 bases, and 9 bases stayed unmatched. The CDR3 contains 16 residues. Germline V CDR1 and CDR2: SNHLY, FYNNEI. In DNA form, the CDR3 reads TGTGCCAGCAGTGGGACAGGGGGCGCGGGGCACGAAAAACTGTTTTTT. Amino acid sequence: CASSGTGGAGHEKLFF.

This clone appeared once. CDR3 in amino acids: CASSKTGFDYGYTF. CDR3 nucleotide sequence: TGTGCCAGCAGTAAAACAGGGTTTGACTATGGCTACACCTTC. The chain joins TRBV9 to TRBJ1-2; D may be TRBD1 (6 bases). This CDR3 contains 14 residues. CDR1 and CDR2 from the germline V gene are SGDLS and YYNGEE. Trimming cost V 5 bases and J 3 bases, with 14 bases left between them.

This clone occurred once. J is TRBJ1-1 and V is TRBV3-1 (or the pseudogene TRBV3-2); D gene ambiguous. In germline, CDR1 is LGHDT, CDR2 YNNKEL (reference sequence). Trimming shortened V by 5 bases and J by 1 base, and 14 bases separated the two germline ends. The CDR3 has 15 residues. The CDR3 is CASSSSPLGNTEAFF. DNA for the CDR3: TGTGCCAGCAGCTCCAGTCCCCTAGGGAACACTGAAGCTTTCTTT.

The CDR3 coding sequence is TGTGCCTGGAGGGACAGGTCGCGCTACACCTTC. This translates into CAWRDRSRYTF. This chain uses TRBV30 with TRBJ1-2; 7 nucleotides line up with TRBD1. The V and J ends lost 3 bases and 9 bases, in that order; junction bases with no gene match: 4. The CDR3 sequence is 11 residues long. The germline V gene has CDR1 GTSNPN and CDR2 SVGIG (reference sequence).

This sequence joins TRBV5-4 and TRBJ1-1; maybe TRBD1 (5 bases). The germline V gene encodes CDR1 SGHNT and CDR2 YYREEE (reference sequence). V dropped 1 base and J dropped 10 bases, with 11 bases sitting between them. This CDR3 has 12 amino acids. The CDR3, as DNA: TGTGCCAGCAGCTTGTTCAGGGAGGGAGCTTTCTTT. This sequence encodes CASSLFREGAFF.

The CDR3 region is CASRMTGGPTGELFF. The CDR3 DNA reads as TGTGCCAGCAGAATGACAGGGGGCCCCACCGGGGAGCTGTTTTTT. The V call is TRBV5-8, the J call TRBJ2-2, with 10 bases lining up with TRBD1. With 5 bases clipped from V and 4 bases from J, the junction kept 5 bases outside the gene matches. There are 15 residues in the CDR3. The V gene's germline CDR1 is SGHTS and CDR2 YDEGEE. Based on the CDR3 plus reference TRBV5-8 and TRBJ2-2, the full variable domain is EAGVTQSPTHLIKTRGQQATLRCSPISGHTSVYWYQQALGLGLQFLLWYDEGEERNRGNFPPRFSGRQFPNYSSELNVNALELEDSALYLCASRMTGGPTGELFFGEGSRLTVL.

The chain is built from TRBV19 and TRBJ2-5; 7 positions agree with TRBD1. Germline V gene sequence: CDR1 LNHDA, CDR2 SQIVND (reference sequence). The CDR3 has 14 residues. Trimming at V came to 9 bases and at J to 1 base, leaving 8 bases not matched to a gene. This CDR3 reads CASAWDSFQETQYF. The CDR3 DNA reads TGTGCCAGCGCGTGGGACAGTTTCCAAGAGACCCAGTACTTC.

This clone has a handful of counts. V usage is TRBV21-1 and J usage is TRBJ2-1; the table calls TRBD1, which could not be checked here. TRBV21-1 corresponds to a pseudogene. CDR3 size: 19 residues. Written as DNA, the CDR3 is TGTGCCAGCAGCCCACGACTAACAGGGTCCGGTTCCTCCTACAATGAGCAGTTCTTC. It codes for CASSPRLTGSGSSYNEQFF.

The sample holds a few counts of this clone. The chain uses TRBV27 and TRBJ1-1; a weak D match, TRBD1 (5 bases). The CDR3 totals 15 residues. V lost 7 bases to trimming and J lost 1 base, with 16 bases between them. CDR1 MNHEY and CDR2 SMNVEV come from the germline V gene (reference sequence). The CDR3 DNA sequence: TGTGCCAGCAATAAATTGGGGACTCAGAACACTGAAGCTTTCTTT. Translation gives CASNKLGTQNTEAFF.

The sample holds a few counts of this clone. This chain joins TRBV9 and TRBJ1-1; D is possibly TRBD1 (5 bases). The CDR3 is 13 residues long. Looked up from germline, CDR1 is SGDLS and CDR2 is YYNGEE. Deletions cut 4 bases from V and 1 base from J, with 8 bases between. The CDR3 here is CASSPGQNTEAFF. The CDR3 DNA is TGTGCCAGCAGCCCAGGGCAGAACACTGAAGCTTTCTTT.

The chain carries TRBV18 and TRBJ1-2, with a tentative D call TRBD1 (6 bases). V lost 6 bases, J lost 8 bases, and 22 bases lay in between. This CDR3 region has 15 residues. Per the germline V gene, CDR1 is KGHSH and CDR2 is LQKENI. CDR3 residues: CASSRSGAGSMGYTF. The CDR3 nucleotides read TGTGCCAGCTCTCGCTCAGGGGCCGGATCCATGGGCTACACCTTC.

This chain uses TRBV7-9 with TRBJ1-1; 7 nucleotides align to TRBD1. V lost 8 bases and J lost 3; bases outside the gene matches: 6. CDR3 length: 13 amino acids. Germline-derived CDR1 and CDR2 are SEHNR and FQNEAQ (reference sequence). Here the CDR3 reads CASRQGEYTEAFF. The DNA of the CDR3 is TGTGCCAGCCGACAGGGAGAATACACTGAAGCTTTCTTT. Variable domain in full (rest from reference TRBV7-9 and TRBJ1-1): DTGVSQNPRHKITKRGQNVTFRCDPISEHNRLYWYRQTLGQGPEFLTYFQNEAQLEKSRLLSDRFSAERPKGSFSTLEIQRTEQGDSAMYLCASRQGEYTEAFFGQGTRLTVV.

V and J are TRBV11-2 and TRBJ2-4; 7 nucleotides agree with TRBD1. V was pared by 5 bases and J by 3 bases, with 10 bases of the junction left unmatched. From germline, CDR1 is SGHAT and CDR2 FQNNGV. The CDR3 consists of 16 residues. The CDR3 protein is CASSQGGSGGKNIQYF. CDR3 sequence (DNA): TGTGCCAGCAGCCAAGGGGGCTCTGGGGGCAAAAACATTCAGTACTTC.

The chain links TRBV27 to TRBJ1-1; 7 nucleotides align to TRBD1. This CDR3 has 13 residues. The germline V gene encodes CDR1 MNHEY and CDR2 SMNVEV (reference sequence). The V gene end was trimmed by 6 bases and the J gene end by 10 bases; junction bases not matched to a gene: 11. The CDR3 DNA sequence: TGTGCCAGCAGCCCGGGACAGAGAGAAGTAGCTTTCTTT. It encodes CASSPGQREVAFF.

This clone appeared a single time. The chain employs TRBV2 and TRBJ1-3; possibly TRBD1 for D (6 bases). This CDR3 region has 15 residues. Trimming took 5 bases from V and 0 from J, leaving 11 bases between them. CDR1 and CDR2 (germline): SNHLY, FYNNEI. The chain's CDR3 is CASSRTAPSGNTIYF. The CDR3 region has the DNA TGTGCCAGCAGTAGGACAGCACCCTCTGGAAACACCATATATTTT.

This clone was recorded a few times. The V gene is TRBV13, the J gene TRBJ1-2; tentative D call: TRBD1 (6 bases). Trimming removed 8 bases from V and 0 bases from J, with 13 bases in between. Germline-derived CDR1 and CDR2 are PRHDT and FYEKMQ (reference sequence). The CDR3 runs 14 residues. CDR3 DNA sequence: TGTGCCAGCCACGGACAGCCTCCTAACTATGGCTACACCTTC. This gives the protein CASHGQPPNYGYTF.

This clone was recorded only once. CDR3 sequence reads: CASSSPSGSPYEQYF. The CDR3 DNA is TGTGCCAGCAGTTCCCCTAGCGGCTCCCCCTACGAGCAGTACTTC. The chain joins TRBV6-2 or TRBV6-3 to TRBJ2-7; 7 bases map to TRBD2. Germline V CDR1 and CDR2: MNHEY, SVGEGT. The CDR3 totals 15 residues. After removal of 4 bases from V and 2 bases from J, the junction contained 8 bases not matched to a gene.

The rearrangement joins TRBV19 to TRBJ1-2; 10 bases are shared with TRBD1. The length of the CDR3 is 17 residues. Losses at the gene ends were 5 bases for V and 4 bases for J; bases not matched to a gene: 13. Germline assignment: CDR1 LNHDA and CDR2 SQIVND (reference sequence). The CDR3 DNA is TGTGCCAGTAGTTTACCCGGGACAGGGGCCTTTGGCTATGGCTACACCTTC. Protein product: CASSLPGTGAFGYGYTF.